This T cell receptor beta chain originates from a study of blood T cell repertoires in COVID-19. On the study more broadly: Acute and convalescent COVID-19 samples came from the United States, Italy and Spain. PBMCs, B-cell-depleted T cells, or T cells were the source of the cDNA or gDNA that made up the material.

The J segment lost 5 bases and the V segment lost 0 bases, leaving 2 bases of the junction unmatched. The length of the CDR3 is 15 residues. Germline V gene sequence: CDR1 SGHRS, CDR2 YFSETQ. As originally analysed: Using reference gene primer amplification, nucleated cell counts were estimated. Clones were sequenced by immunoSEQ multiplex PCR, and TCRdb holds only the in-frame ones, with some missing. The DNA was the basis for D and trimming; V, J and clone size are from that table. The sample lists over 10,000 clones; roughly 90% were seen once. The clonotype originates from a man in his 70s with active COVID-19. The specimen sequenced was peripheral blood. V is TRBV5-1 and J is TRBJ2-5, with 12 bases lining up with TRBD2. In DNA form, the CDR3 reads TGCGCCAGCAGCTTGGGACTAGCGGGGGAGGAGACCCAGTACTTC. This codes for CASSLGLAGEETQYF.